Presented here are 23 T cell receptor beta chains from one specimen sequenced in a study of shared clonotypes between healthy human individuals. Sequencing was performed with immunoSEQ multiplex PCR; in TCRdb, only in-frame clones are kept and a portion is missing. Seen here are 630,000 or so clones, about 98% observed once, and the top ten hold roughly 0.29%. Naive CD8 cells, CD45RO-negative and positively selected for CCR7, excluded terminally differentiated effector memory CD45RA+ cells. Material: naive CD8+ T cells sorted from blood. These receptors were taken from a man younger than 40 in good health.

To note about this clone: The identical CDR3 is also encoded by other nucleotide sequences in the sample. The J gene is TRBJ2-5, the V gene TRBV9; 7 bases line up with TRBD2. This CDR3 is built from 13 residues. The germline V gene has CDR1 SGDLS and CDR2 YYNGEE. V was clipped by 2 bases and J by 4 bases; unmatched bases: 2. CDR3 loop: CASSVWGGETQYF. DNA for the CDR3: TGTGCCAGCAGCGTTTGGGGGGGAGAGACCCAGTACTTC.

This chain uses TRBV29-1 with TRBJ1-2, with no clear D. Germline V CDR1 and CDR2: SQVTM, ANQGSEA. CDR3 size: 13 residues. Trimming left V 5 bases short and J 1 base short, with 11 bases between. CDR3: CSVPLGINYGYTF. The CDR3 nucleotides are TGCAGCGTTCCCCTCGGAATTAACTATGGCTACACCTTC.

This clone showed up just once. The CDR3 DNA reads as TGTGCCAGCAGTTACACAGAGAAGGACTACGAGCAGTACTTC. Translating gives CASSYTEKDYEQYF. The genes are TRBV6-5 and TRBJ2-7; D is unclear. Germline V CDR1 and CDR2: MNHEY, SVGAGI. There are 14 residues in the CDR3. V lost 2 bases and J 3 bases, leaving 11 bases between the germline ends.

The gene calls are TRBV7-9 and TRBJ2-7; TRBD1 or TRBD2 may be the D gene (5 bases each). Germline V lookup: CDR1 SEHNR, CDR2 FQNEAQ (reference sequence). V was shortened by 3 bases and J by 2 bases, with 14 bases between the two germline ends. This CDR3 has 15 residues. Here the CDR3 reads CASSLGVPSTYEQYF. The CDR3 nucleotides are TGTGCCAGCAGCTTGGGGGTTCCCAGTACCTACGAGCAGTACTTC.

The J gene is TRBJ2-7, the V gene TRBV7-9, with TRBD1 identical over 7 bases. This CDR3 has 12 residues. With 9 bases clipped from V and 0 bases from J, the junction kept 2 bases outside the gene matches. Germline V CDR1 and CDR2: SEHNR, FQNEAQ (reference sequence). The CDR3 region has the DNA TGTGCCAGTCGGGACAGCTCCTACGAGCAGTACTTC. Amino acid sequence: CASRDSSYEQYF.

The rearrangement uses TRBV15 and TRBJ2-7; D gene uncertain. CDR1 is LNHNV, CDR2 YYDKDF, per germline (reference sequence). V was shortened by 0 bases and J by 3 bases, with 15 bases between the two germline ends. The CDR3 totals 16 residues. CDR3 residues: CATSRDAGPVVYEQYF. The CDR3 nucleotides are TGTGCCACCAGCAGAGATGCCGGTCCGGTGGTCTACGAGCAGTACTTC.

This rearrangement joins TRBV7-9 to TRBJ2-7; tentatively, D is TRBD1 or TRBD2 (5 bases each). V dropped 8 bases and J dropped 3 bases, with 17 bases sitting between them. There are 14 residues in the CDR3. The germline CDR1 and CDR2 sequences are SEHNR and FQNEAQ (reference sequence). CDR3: CASGEGTGLYEQYF. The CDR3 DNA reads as TGTGCCAGCGGCGAGGGGACGGGGCTCTACGAGCAGTACTTC.

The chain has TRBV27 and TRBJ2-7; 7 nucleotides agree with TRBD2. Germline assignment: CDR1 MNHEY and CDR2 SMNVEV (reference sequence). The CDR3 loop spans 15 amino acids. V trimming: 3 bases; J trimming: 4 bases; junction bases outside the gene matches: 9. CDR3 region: CASSLNGGRGYEQYF. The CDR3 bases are TGTGCCAGCAGTTTGAACGGCGGGAGAGGGTACGAGCAGTACTTC.

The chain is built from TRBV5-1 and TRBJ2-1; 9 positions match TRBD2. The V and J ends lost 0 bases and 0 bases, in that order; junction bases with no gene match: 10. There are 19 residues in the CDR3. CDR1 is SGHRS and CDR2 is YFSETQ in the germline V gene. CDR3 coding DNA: TGCGCCAGCAGCTTGGGGCTAGCGGGGACGCCAAGCTCCTACAATGAGCAGTTCTTC. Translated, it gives CASSLGLAGTPSSYNEQFF.

CDR3 amino acids: CASSQGGAGNTIYF. CDR3 DNA: TGTGCCAGCAGCCAGGGCGGGGCTGGAAACACCATATATTTT. The chain couples TRBV7-2 to TRBJ1-3; D perhaps matches TRBD1 (5 bases). CDR1 is SGHTA and CDR2 is FQGNSA in the germline V gene. Trimming shortened V by 5 bases and J by 2 bases, and 10 bases separated the two germline ends. The CDR3 contains 14 residues.

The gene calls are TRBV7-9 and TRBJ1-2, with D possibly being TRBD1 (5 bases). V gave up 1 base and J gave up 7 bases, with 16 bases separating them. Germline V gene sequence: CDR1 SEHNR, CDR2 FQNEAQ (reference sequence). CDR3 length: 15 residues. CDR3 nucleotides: TGTGCCAGCAGCTTAGTTGGGGGGAGGCAAACTGGCTACACCTTC. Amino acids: CASSLVGGRQTGYTF. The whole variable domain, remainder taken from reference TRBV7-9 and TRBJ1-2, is DTGVSQNPRHKITKRGQNVTFRCDPISEHNRLYWYRQTLGQGPEFLTYFQNEAQLEKSRLLSDRFSAERPKGSFSTLEIQRTEQGDSAMYLCASSLVGGRQTGYTFGSGTRLTVV.

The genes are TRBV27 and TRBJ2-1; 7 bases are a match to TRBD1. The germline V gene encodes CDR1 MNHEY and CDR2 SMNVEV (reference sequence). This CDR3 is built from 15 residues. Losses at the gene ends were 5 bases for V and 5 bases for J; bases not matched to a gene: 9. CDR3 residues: CASSPQNQGDNEQFF. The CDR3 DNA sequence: TGTGCCAGCAGTCCCCAGAATCAGGGGGACAATGAGCAGTTCTTC.

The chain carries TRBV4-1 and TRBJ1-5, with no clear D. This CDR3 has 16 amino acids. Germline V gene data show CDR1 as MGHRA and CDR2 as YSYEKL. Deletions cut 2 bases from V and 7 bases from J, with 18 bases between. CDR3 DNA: TGCGCCAGCAGCCAATCCCTGGAGGGATCCGGGCAGCCCCAGCATTTT. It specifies CASSQSLEGSGQPQHF.

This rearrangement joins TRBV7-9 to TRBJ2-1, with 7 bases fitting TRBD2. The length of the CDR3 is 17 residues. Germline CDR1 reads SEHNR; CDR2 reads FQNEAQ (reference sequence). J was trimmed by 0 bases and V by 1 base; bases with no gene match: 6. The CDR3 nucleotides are TGTGCCAGCAGCTTAGGAGAAGCGGGAAGCTCCTACAATGAGCAGTTCTTC. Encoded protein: CASSLGEAGSSYNEQFF.

The CDR3 reads CASSLGGGLAGDTQYF. CDR3 sequence (DNA): TGTGCCAGCAGCTTAGGAGGGGGACTAGCGGGAGATACGCAGTATTTT. The genes are TRBV7-8 and TRBJ2-3, with 12 bases that match TRBD2. Germline assignment: CDR1 SGHVS and CDR2 FQNEAQ. This CDR3 region has 16 residues. The V gene end was trimmed by 1 base and the J gene end by 5 bases; junction bases not matched to a gene: 4.

CDR3 protein: CASSQGTASEQYF. CDR3 coding DNA: TGTGCCAGCAGCCAAGGGACAGCCAGCGAGCAGTACTTC. This rearrangement joins TRBV14 to TRBJ2-7, with a tentative D call TRBD1 (6 bases). Germline-derived CDR1 and CDR2 are SGHDN and FVKESK. V was pared by 1 base and J by 6 bases, with 10 bases between. CDR3 length equals 13 residues. The full variable domain, its missing parts supplied by reference TRBV14 and TRBJ2-7, is EAGVTQFPSHSVIEKGQTVTLRCDPISGHDNLYWYRRVMGKEIKFLLHFVKESKQDESGMPNNRFLAERTGGTYSTLKVQPAELEDSGVYFCASSQGTASEQYFGPGTRLTVT.

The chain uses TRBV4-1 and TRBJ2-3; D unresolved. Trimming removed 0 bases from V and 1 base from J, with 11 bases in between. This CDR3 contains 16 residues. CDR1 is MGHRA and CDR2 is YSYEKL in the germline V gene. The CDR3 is CASSQDPGLGTDTQYF. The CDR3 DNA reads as TGCGCCAGCAGCCAAGATCCGGGTCTGGGCACAGATACGCAGTATTTT.

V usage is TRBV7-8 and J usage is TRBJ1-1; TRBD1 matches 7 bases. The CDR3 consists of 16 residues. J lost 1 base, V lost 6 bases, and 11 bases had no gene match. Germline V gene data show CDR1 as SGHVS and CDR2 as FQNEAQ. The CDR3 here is CASRIEPDRANTEAFF. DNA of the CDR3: TGTGCCAGCAGGATAGAACCCGACAGGGCGAACACTGAAGCTTTCTTT.

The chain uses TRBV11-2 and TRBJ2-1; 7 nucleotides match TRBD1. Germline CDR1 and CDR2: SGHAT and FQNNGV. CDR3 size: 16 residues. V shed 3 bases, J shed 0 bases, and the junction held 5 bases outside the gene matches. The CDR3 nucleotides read TGTGCCAGCAGCTTCGGACAGGCAAGCTCCTACAATGAGCAGTTCTTC. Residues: CASSFGQASSYNEQFF.

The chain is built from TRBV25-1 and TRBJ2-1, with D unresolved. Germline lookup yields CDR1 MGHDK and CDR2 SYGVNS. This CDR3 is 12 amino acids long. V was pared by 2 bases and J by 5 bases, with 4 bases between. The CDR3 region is CASSEGDNEQFF. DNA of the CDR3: TGTGCCAGCAGTGAAGGCGACAATGAGCAGTTCTTC.

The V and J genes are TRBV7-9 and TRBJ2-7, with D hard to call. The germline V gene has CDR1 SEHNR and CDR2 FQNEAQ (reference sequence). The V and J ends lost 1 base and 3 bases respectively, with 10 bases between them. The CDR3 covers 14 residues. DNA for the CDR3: TGTGCCAGCAGCTTAGAAGGCGCAAACTACGAGCAGTACTTC. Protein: CASSLEGANYEQYF.

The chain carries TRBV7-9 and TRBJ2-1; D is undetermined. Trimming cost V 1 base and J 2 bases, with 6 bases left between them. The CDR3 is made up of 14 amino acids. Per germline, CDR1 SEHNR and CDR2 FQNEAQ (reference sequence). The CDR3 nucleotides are TGTGCCAGCAGCTTAGGGGATACCTACAATGAGCAGTTCTTC. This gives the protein CASSLGDTYNEQFF.

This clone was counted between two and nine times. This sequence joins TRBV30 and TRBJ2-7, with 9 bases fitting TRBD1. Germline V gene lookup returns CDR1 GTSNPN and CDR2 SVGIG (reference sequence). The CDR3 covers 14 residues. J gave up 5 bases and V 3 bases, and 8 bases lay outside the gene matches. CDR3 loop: CAWRLGQGRDEQYF. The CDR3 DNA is TGTGCCTGGAGGCTGGGACAGGGAAGGGACGAGCAGTACTTC.